This T cell receptor beta chain emerged from a study of blood T cell repertoires in COVID-19. Study as a whole: Samples representing acute and convalescent COVID-19 were sourced from the United States, Italy and Spain. PBMCs, B-cell-depleted T cells, or T cells provided the cDNA or gDNA that made up the material.

V shed 1 base, J shed 6 bases, and the junction held 7 bases outside the gene matches. The CDR3 extends over 14 amino acids. CDR1 SQVTM and CDR2 ANQGSEA come from the germline V gene. In the source study's methods: Reference gene primer amplification gave estimated nucleated cell counts. The repertoire was sequenced with immunoSEQ multiplex PCR; TCRdb's copy has only in-frame clones and lacks some. V and J calls and clone size are those listed in that table; D and trimming were worked out from the DNA. The sample has about 160,000 clones; roughly 90% are singletons. The chain is built from TRBV29-1 and TRBJ1-2, with 8 bases that match TRBD1. Source material: peripheral blood. This receptor was obtained from a man aged 18 to 29 with acute or convalescent COVID-19. The CDR3 loop reads CSVEVATGVDGYTF. The CDR3, as DNA: TGCAGCGTTGAAGTTGCGACAGGGGTTGATGGCTACACCTTC. Supplemented by reference TRBV29-1 and TRBJ1-2, the full variable domain reads SAVISQKPSRDICQRGTSLTIQCQVDSQVTMMFWYRQQPGQSLTLIATANQGSEATYESGFVIDKFPISRPNLTFSTLTVSNMSPEDSSIYLCSVEVATGVDGYTFGSGTRLTVV.